This T cell receptor beta chain derives from a study of shared clonotypes between healthy human individuals. This clone was seen a single time. Germline and junction disagree at one end, which may indicate a read error. Profiled with immunoSEQ multiplex PCR; TCRdb holds only in-frame clones, not every one. The sample yields tens of thousands of clones, 60% to 80% seen once. CDR1 and CDR2 from the germline V gene are SQVTM and ANQGSEA. This CDR3 region has 17 residues. Sequences were obtained from memory CD8+ T cells sorted from blood. Noted subset: CD45RO+ cells pooled with CCR7-negative TemRA cells. The TCR sequence derives from a man aged 30 to 45 in good health. The rearrangement uses TRBV29-1 and TRBJ1-3; 10 nucleotides agree with TRBD1. CDR3 amino acids: CSVEGVGQGPSGNTIYF. As DNA, the CDR3 is TGCAGCGTAGAAGGGGTGGGACAGGGGCCGTCTGGAAACACCATATATTTT.